Shown below are 13 T cell receptor beta chains from a single sample sequenced in a study of blood T cell repertoires in COVID-19. Only in-frame clones appear in the TCRdb table, and some are missing; sequencing was by immunoSEQ multiplex PCR. The sample lists approximately 65,000 clones, just over 90% occurring once. Sequencing used peripheral blood. The receptors were sampled from a woman aged 18-30 years with acute or convalescent COVID-19.

The chain couples TRBV24-1 to TRBJ1-5; D gene ambiguous. The germline V gene encodes CDR1 KGHDR and CDR2 SFDVKD. The CDR3 runs to 16 residues. The V and J ends lost 7 bases and 0 bases respectively, with 15 bases between them. The CDR3 loop is CATSPTRAYSNQPQHF. As DNA, the CDR3 is TGTGCCACCAGCCCGACGAGGGCTTATAGCAATCAGCCCCAGCATTTT.

This clone was counted once. V usage is TRBV11-2 and J usage is TRBJ2-1, with TRBD2 identical over 8 bases. The junction had 8 bases not matched to a gene; V was cut back by 5 bases and J by 2 bases. Germline V gene data show CDR1 as SGHAT and CDR2 as FQNNGV. The CDR3 runs 16 residues. The CDR3 loop is CASSPGLVKPYNEQFF. DNA for the CDR3: TGTGCCAGCAGCCCGGGACTAGTAAAACCCTACAATGAGCAGTTCTTC.

This clone was counted only a few times. The chain joins TRBV16 to TRBJ1-5; 9 nucleotides agree with TRBD1. Losses at the gene ends were 2 bases for V and 5 bases for J; bases not matched to a gene: 4. CDR1 and CDR2 from the germline V gene are KGHSY and FQNENV. The CDR3 has 15 residues. The CDR3 region is CASSQGTGKDQPQHF. CDR3 DNA sequence: TGTGCCAGCAGCCAAGGGACAGGGAAGGATCAGCCCCAGCATTTT.

This sequence joins TRBV27 and TRBJ2-7; 12 bases are a match to TRBD2. Per the germline V gene, CDR1 is MNHEY and CDR2 is SMNVEV (reference sequence). V lost 0 bases and J lost 5; bases outside the gene matches: 5. This CDR3 is built from 16 residues. In DNA, the CDR3 is TGTGCCAGCAGTTTATCCCCCCGACTAGCGGGAGACGAGCAGTACTTC. Protein: CASSLSPRLAGDEQYF.

The rearrangement uses TRBV2 and TRBJ1-6; 10 bases align to TRBD1. The trim removed 5 bases at V and 7 bases at J, leaving 5 bases unmatched. Germline CDR1 is SNHLY and CDR2 is FYNNEI. The CDR3 spans 15 residues. This CDR3 is CASSISGQGNSPLHF. CDR3 in DNA: TGTGCCAGCAGTATTTCGGGACAGGGGAATTCACCCCTCCACTTT.

In this sample, this clone turned up once. V gene TRBV2 combines with J gene TRBJ1-2; the D gene is possibly TRBD1 (6 bases). The CDR3 is made up of 15 amino acids. Between the trimmed V and J ends, which lost 3 bases and 8 bases, there was a span of 19 bases. CDR1 SNHLY and CDR2 FYNNEI come from the germline V gene. CDR3 sequence reads: CASSEMGKRGRGYTF. CDR3 sequence (DNA): TGTGCCAGCAGTGAGATGGGAAAGCGGGGGCGAGGCTACACCTTC.

The rearrangement uses TRBV3-1 (or the pseudogene TRBV3-2) and TRBJ2-7, with D tentatively TRBD2 (6 bases). Trimming removed 5 bases from V and 5 bases from J, with 13 bases in between. The CDR3 is 13 amino acids. CDR1 is LGHDT and CDR2 is YNNKEL in the germline V gene (reference sequence). Here the CDR3 DNA reads TGTGCCAGCAGCTGGCGCGGGGTCGACGAGCAGTACTTC. It is translated as CASSWRGVDEQYF.

The chain joins TRBV19 to TRBJ2-7; possible D gene TRBD1, 7 bases. CDR1 and CDR2 from the germline V gene are LNHDA and SQIVND (reference sequence). This CDR3 is 15 amino acids long. Trimming took 5 bases from V and 0 from J, leaving 14 bases between them. The CDR3 sequence is CASSLQGGDSYEQYF. CDR3 nucleotides: TGTGCCAGTAGTTTGCAGGGGGGAGACTCCTACGAGCAGTACTTC. Based on the CDR3 plus reference TRBV19 and TRBJ2-7, the full variable domain is DGGITQSPKYLFRKEGQNVTLSCEQNLNHDAMYWYRQDPGQGLRLIYYSQIVNDFQKGDIAEGYSVSREKKESFPLTVTSAQKNPTAFYLCASSLQGGDSYEQYFGPGTRLTVT.

The CDR3 DNA reads TGCGCCAGCAGCCAATTGGAACTAGCGGGGGGCCTAAGCTCCTACAATGAGCAGTTCTTC. Amino acids: CASSQLELAGGLSSYNEQFF. The chain combines TRBV4-1 with TRBJ2-1; TRBD2 agrees at 12 bases. Germline CDR1 and CDR2: MGHRA and YSYEKL. With V trimmed by 2 bases and J by 0 bases, 11 bases remained unmatched. The CDR3 has 20 amino acids.

This chain links TRBV10-3 with TRBJ2-5; D gene uncertain. This CDR3 spans 15 amino acids. CDR1 is ENHRY and CDR2 is SYGVKD in the germline V gene. V was clipped by 4 bases and J by 5 bases, with 17 bases between them. CDR3 bases: TGTGCCATCAGTGGGTCTGAGCCTTCCGGTGAGACCCAGTACTTC. This encodes CAISGSEPSGETQYF.

V gene TRBV30 combines with J gene TRBJ2-7, with D tentatively TRBD1 (6 bases). Germline CDR1 GTSNPN, CDR2 SVGIG (reference sequence). Trimming pared 4 bases from V and 2 bases from J, leaving 15 bases between. The CDR3 length is 14 residues. The DNA for the CDR3 is TGTGCCTGGACCCCTTTGGACAGCGCCTACGAGCAGTACTTC. Protein sequence: CAWTPLDSAYEQYF.

V usage is TRBV12-2 and J usage is TRBJ1-4; the D call of TRBD1 is as the table states it, not checked on the DNA. TRBV12-2 is an annotated pseudogene. The CDR3 totals 15 residues. The CDR3: CASRPEDSDNEKLFF. DNA for the CDR3: TGTGCAAGTCGCCCTGAGGACAGTGATAATGAAAAACTGTTTTTT.

V and J are TRBV13 and TRBJ2-1; 9 nucleotides align to TRBD2. The length of the CDR3 is 12 residues. Per the germline V gene, CDR1 is PRHDT and CDR2 is FYEKMQ (reference sequence). The trim removed 8 bases at V and 9 bases at J, leaving 5 bases unmatched. The CDR3 nucleotides read TGTGCCAGCGGGACTAGCCGGGGTGAGCAGTTCTTC. It is translated as CASGTSRGEQFF.